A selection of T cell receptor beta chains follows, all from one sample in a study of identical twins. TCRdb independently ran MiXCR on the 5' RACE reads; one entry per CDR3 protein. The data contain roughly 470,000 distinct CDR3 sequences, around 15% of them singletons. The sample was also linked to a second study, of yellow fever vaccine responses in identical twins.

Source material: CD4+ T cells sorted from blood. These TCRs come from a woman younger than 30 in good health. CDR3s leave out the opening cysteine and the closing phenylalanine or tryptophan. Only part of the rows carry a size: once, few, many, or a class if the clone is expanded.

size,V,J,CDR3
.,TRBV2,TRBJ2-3,ASRDTGQGTDTQY
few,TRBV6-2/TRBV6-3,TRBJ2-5,ASSYGSGVPETQY
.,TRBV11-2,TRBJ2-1,ASSSPRGSDEQF
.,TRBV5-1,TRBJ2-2,ASRPIDGGELF
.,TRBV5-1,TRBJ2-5,ASSFGTLQETQY
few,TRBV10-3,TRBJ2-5,ATGRVQETQY
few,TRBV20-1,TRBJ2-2,SAHSAGLADLF
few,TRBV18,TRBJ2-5,ASSPAGLPQETQY
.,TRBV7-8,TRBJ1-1,ASSTVAAGTGVPEAF
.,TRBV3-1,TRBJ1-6,ASSPLGRGSPLH
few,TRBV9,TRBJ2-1,ASSGSPITGGINNEQF
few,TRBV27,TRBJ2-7,ASSLRPGTTYEQY
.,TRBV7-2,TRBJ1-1,ASSLDTGAYTEAF
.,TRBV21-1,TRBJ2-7,ASSKGLEGTAYEQY
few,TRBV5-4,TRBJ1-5,ASSLREGNGPQH